These 9 T cell receptor beta chains were all obtained from the same sample, sequenced in a study of T cells after yellow fever vaccination. TCRdb reprocessed the 5' RACE reads via MiXCR and lists one record per CDR3 protein. This table holds hundreds of thousands of distinct CDR3 sequences, around 21% found once. Sequenced material: PBMCs, taken 15 days after the yellow fever booster vaccination. The receptors were sampled from a man aged 25 to 40 who received the YFV17D yellow fever vaccine.

Only a few counts were recorded for this clonotype. The V and J genes are TRBV7-2 and TRBJ2-1; D is undetermined. The CDR3 consists of 14 residues. V lost 2 bases to trimming and J lost 6 bases, with 11 bases between them. Germline assignment: CDR1 SGHTA and CDR2 FQGNSA. The CDR3 here is CASSLRLLSNEQFF. The CDR3 region has the DNA TGTGCCAGCAGCTTAAGGCTACTTTCCAATGAGCAGTTCTTC.

The chain links TRBV20-1 to TRBJ2-1; D not resolved. The V gene's germline CDR1 is DFQATT and CDR2 SNEGSKA (reference sequence). This CDR3 spans 15 amino acids. Trimming removed 0 bases from V and 6 bases from J, with 15 bases in between. DNA for the CDR3: TGCAGTGCTAGAGATCTGAACGGAGACCCCAATGAGCAGTTCTTC. Translation gives CSARDLNGDPNEQFF.

This clonotype was counted between two and nine times. This chain connects TRBV27 to TRBJ2-1, with 7 bases lining up with TRBD1. Per the germline V gene, CDR1 is MNHEY and CDR2 is SMNVEV (reference sequence). The CDR3 consists of 15 residues. The V segment lost 6 bases and the J segment 6 bases; nucleotides outside the gene matches: 11. CDR3: CASSEGTAVGNEQFF. The CDR3 nucleotides read TGTGCCAGCAGCGAAGGGACAGCGGTTGGCAATGAGCAGTTCTTC.

The rearrangement joins TRBV29-1 to TRBJ2-2, with D possibly matching TRBD1 (6 bases). The CDR3 is 13 residues long. V dropped 5 bases and J dropped 6 bases, with 13 bases sitting between them. Germline CDR1 SQVTM, CDR2 ANQGSEA. CDR3 sequence (DNA): TGCAGCGTTAAGTTCCAGGGGCCCGGGGAGCTGTTTTTT. Its protein is CSVKFQGPGELFF.

This chain links TRBV5-1 with TRBJ2-3, with no clear D. The germline gives CDR1 SGHRS, CDR2 YFSETQ. V gave up 3 bases and J gave up 4 bases, with 9 bases separating them. CDR3 length: 13 residues. The CDR3 here is CASSSVVSDTQYF. CDR3 DNA sequence: TGCGCCAGCAGCTCCGTCGTGTCAGATACGCAGTATTTT.

The chain uses TRBV3-1 and TRBJ2-5; unclear D gene. CDR3 length equals 14 residues. Deletions cut 5 bases from V and 1 base from J, with 11 bases between. The germline gives CDR1 LGHDT, CDR2 YNNKEL (reference sequence). As DNA, the CDR3 is TGTGCCAGCAGCTTATCCTGGATCCAAGAGACCCAGTACTTC. This encodes CASSLSWIQETQYF.

The CDR3 sequence: CASSSMTNTGELFF. As DNA, the CDR3 is TGTGCCAGCAGCTCGATGACGAACACCGGGGAGCTGTTTTTT. The chain is built from TRBV7-2 and TRBJ2-2; D is ambiguous. This CDR3 contains 14 residues. Germline V CDR1 and CDR2: SGHTA, FQGNSA. V was cut by 4 bases and J by 0 bases, with 6 bases left in between.

This clonotype appeared a few times. The CDR3 protein is CASSYAPALVNEQFF. CDR3 DNA: TGTGCCAGCAGCTACGCGCCCGCTCTGGTGAATGAGCAGTTCTTC. The rearrangement uses TRBV7-9 and TRBJ2-1, with D unresolved. The CDR3 extends over 15 amino acids. The germline V gene has CDR1 SEHNR and CDR2 FQNEAQ (reference sequence). The ends were cut back, 4 bases at V and 7 bases at J, with 17 bases in the middle.

This chain connects TRBV20-1 to TRBJ2-1, with D possibly matching TRBD2 (5 bases). V was trimmed by 0 bases and J by 2 bases, leaving 11 bases between them. The V gene's germline CDR1 is DFQATT and CDR2 SNEGSKA (reference sequence). The CDR3 is 15 amino acids. In nucleotides, the CDR3 is TGCAGTGCTAGAGATCTGGAGGTACCCTACAATGAGCAGTTCTTC. It specifies CSARDLEVPYNEQFF.